This TCR beta chain stems from a study of OX40 agonist ivuxolimab in advanced cancers. Whole-study findings and limits: The authors also found low normalized T-cell clonal expansion in some nonresponders.

A remark on this clone: Its antigen is undetermined.

The table came from immunoSEQ multiplex PCR; TCRdb's copy has only in-frame clones and leaves some out. The table has some 57,000 clones, roughly 86% seen once. Trimming took off 3 bases at V and 0 bases at J, with 15 bases between the two ends. Germline V lookup: CDR1 SEHNR, CDR2 FQNEAQ (reference sequence). CDR3 size: 17 residues. Autoimmune disease history or systemic immunosuppression barred patients. This sequence originates from an adult with an advanced solid tumor such as melanoma, head and neck, liver or kidney cancer. This chain uses TRBV7-9 with TRBJ1-5, with D uncertain. The sample in question was CD4+ or CD8+ T cells sorted from blood, obtained in a trial of the OX40 agonist ivuxolimab. The CDR3 DNA reads TGTGCCAGCAGCTTCGGTGCGGAAAAATATAGCAATCAGCCCCAGCATTTT. This codes for CASSFGAEKYSNQPQHF.